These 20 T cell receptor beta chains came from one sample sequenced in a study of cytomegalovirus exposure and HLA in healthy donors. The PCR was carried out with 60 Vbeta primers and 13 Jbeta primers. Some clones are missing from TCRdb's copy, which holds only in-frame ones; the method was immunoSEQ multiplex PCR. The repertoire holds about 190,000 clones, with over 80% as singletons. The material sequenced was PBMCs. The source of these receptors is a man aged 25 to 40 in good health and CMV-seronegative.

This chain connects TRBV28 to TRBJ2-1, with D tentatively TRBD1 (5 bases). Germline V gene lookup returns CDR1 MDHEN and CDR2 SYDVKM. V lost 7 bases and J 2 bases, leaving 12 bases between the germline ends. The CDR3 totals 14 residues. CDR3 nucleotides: TGTGCCAGCAAGGGGTCAGTGGCCTACAATGAGCAGTTCTTC. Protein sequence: CASKGSVAYNEQFF.

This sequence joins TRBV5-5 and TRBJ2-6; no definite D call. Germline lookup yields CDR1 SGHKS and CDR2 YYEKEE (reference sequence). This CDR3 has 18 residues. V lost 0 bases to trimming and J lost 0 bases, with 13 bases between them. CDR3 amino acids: CASSLGLGANSGANVLTF. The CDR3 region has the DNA TGTGCCAGCAGCTTGGGGCTAGGTGCTAACTCTGGGGCCAACGTCCTGACTTTC.

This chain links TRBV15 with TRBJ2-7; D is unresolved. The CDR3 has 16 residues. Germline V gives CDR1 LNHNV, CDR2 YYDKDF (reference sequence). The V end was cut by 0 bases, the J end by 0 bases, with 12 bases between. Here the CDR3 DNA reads TGTGCCACCAGCAGAGACTTCCAACAGATCTCCTACGAGCAGTACTTC. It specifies CATSRDFQQISYEQYF.

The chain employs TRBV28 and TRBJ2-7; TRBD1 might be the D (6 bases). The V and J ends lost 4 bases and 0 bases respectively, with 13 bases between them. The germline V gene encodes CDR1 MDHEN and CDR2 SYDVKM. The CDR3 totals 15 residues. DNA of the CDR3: TGTGCCAGCAGTTCAGGGGCCTCAAGCTCCTACGAGCAGTACTTC. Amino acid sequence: CASSSGASSSYEQYF.

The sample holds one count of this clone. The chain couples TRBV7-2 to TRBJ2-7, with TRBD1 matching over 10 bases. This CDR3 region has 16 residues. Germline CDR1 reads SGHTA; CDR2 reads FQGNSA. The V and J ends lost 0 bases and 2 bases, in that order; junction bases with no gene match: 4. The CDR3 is CASSLAPGTGAYEQYF. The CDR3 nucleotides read TGTGCCAGCAGCTTAGCCCCCGGGACAGGGGCCTACGAGCAGTACTTC.

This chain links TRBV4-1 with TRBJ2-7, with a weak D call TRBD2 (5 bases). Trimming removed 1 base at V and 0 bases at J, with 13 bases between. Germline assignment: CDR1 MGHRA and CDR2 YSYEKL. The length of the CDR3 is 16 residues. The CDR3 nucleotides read TGCGCCAGCAGCCAAGGTCCAGCGGTTAGCTCCTACGAGCAGTACTTC. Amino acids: CASSQGPAVSSYEQYF.

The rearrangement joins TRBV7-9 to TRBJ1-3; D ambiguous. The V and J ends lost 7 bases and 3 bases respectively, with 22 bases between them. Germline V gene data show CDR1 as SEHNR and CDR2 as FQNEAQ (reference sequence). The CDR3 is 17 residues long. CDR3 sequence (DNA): TGTGCCAGCACCCAGCCGGGAGCTACCTCTGATGGAAACACCATATATTTT. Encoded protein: CASTQPGATSDGNTIYF.

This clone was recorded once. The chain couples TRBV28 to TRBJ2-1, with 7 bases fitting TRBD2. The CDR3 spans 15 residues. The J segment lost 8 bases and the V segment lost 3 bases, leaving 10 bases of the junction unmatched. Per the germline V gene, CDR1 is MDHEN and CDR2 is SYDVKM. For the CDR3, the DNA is TGTGCCAGCAGTTTCCCGCCCGGGCGGGAGTATGAGCAGTTCTTC. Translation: CASSFPPGREYEQFF.

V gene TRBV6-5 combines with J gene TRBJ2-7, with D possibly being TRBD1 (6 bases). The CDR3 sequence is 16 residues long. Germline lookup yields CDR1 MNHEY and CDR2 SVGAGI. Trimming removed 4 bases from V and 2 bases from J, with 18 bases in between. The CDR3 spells CASSFDRSLSTYEQYF. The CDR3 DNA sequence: TGTGCCAGCAGTTTTGACAGGAGCCTCTCAACCTACGAGCAGTACTTC.

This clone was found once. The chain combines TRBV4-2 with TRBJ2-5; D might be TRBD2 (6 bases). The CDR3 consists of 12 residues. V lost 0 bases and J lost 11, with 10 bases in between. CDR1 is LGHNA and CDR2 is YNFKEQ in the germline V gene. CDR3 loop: CASSQDRREQYF. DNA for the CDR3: TGTGCCAGCAGCCAAGACAGGAGGGAGCAGTACTTC.

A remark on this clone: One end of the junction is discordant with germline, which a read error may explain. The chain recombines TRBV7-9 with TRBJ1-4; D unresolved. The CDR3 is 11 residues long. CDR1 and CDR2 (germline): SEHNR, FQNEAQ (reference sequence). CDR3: CSSSRDMGLFF. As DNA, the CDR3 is TGTTCCAGCAGCCGCGACATGGGACTGTTTTTT.

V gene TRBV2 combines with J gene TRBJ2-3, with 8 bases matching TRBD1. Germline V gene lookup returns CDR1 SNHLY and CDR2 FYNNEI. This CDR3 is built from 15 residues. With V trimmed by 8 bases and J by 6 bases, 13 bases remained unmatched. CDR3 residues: CASHGSGQDPDTQYF. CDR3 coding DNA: TGTGCCAGCCACGGCTCGGGACAGGATCCCGATACGCAGTATTTT. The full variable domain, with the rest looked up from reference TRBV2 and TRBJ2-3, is EPEVTQTPSHQVTQMGQEVILRCVPISNHLYFYWYRQILGQKVEFLVSFYNNEISEKSEIFDDQFSVERPDGSNFTLKIRSTKLEDSAMYFCASHGSGQDPDTQYFGPGTRLTVL.

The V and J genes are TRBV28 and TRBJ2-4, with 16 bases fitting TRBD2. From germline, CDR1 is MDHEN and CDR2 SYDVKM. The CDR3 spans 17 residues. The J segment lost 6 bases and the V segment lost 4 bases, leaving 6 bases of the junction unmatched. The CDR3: CASSSGLAGGLRNIQYF. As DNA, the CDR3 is TGTGCCAGCAGTTCGGGACTAGCGGGGGGGTTGAGAAACATTCAGTACTTC. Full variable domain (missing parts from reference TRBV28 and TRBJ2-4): DVKVTQSSRYLVKRTGEKVFLECVQDMDHENMFWYRQDPGLGLRLIYFSYDVKMKEKGDIPEGYSVSREKKERFSLILESASTNQTSMYLCASSSGLAGGLRNIQYFGAGTRLSVL.

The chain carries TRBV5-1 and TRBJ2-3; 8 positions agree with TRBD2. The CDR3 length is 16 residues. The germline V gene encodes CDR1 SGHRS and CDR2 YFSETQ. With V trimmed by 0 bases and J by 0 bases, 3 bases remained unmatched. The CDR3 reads CASSLGTSTSTDTQYF. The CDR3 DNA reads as TGCGCCAGCAGCTTGGGGACTAGCACTAGCACAGATACGCAGTATTTT.

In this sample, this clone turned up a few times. The DNA for the CDR3 is TGTGCCTGGAGCCAGATAGCTTTCAATGAGCAGTTCTTC. Amino acid sequence: CAWSQIAFNEQFF. The V gene is TRBV30, the J gene TRBJ2-1; the D is unclear. Deletions cut 3 bases from V and 6 bases from J, with 12 bases between. CDR3 length equals 13 residues. From germline, CDR1 is GTSNPN and CDR2 SVGIG (reference sequence).

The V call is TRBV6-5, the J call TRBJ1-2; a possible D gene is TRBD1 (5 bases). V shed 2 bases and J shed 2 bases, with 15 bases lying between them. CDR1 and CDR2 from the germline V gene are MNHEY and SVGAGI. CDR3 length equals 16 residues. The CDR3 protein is CASSYLPGVFNYGYTF. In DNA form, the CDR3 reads TGTGCCAGCAGTTACCTTCCGGGGGTCTTCAACTATGGCTACACCTTC.

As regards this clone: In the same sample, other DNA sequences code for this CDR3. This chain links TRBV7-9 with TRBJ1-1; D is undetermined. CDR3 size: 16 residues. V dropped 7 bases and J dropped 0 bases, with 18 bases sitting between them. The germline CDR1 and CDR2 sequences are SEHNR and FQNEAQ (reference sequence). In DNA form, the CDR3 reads TGTGCCAGCACCCTCAGAGGGTCTCGTATGAACACTGAAGCTTTCTTT. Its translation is CASTLRGSRMNTEAFF.

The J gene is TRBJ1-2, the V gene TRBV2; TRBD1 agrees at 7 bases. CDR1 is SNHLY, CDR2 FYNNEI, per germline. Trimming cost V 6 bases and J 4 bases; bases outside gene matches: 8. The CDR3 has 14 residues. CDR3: CASRPGAGGYGYTF. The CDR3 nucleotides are TGTGCCAGCAGGCCGGGGGCAGGGGGCTATGGCTACACCTTC.

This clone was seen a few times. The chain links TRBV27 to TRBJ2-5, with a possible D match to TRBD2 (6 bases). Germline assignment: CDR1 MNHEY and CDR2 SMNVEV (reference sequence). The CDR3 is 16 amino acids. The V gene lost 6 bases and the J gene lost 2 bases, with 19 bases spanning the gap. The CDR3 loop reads CASRQSREVGQETQYF. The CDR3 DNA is TGTGCCAGCAGACAGAGCAGGGAGGTAGGGCAAGAGACCCAGTACTTC.

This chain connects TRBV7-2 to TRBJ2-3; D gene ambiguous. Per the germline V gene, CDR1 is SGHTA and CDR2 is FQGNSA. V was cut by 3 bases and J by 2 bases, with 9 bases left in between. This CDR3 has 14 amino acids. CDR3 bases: TGTGCCAGCAGCTTTGAGGTTAACACAGATACGCAGTATTTT. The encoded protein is CASSFEVNTDTQYF.